Here is one T cell receptor beta chain with its context. This specimen comes from a study of blood T cell repertoires in COVID-19. Study-level information: Samples of COVID-19 (acute and convalescent) were obtained from the United States, Italy and Spain. T cells, B-cell-depleted T cells, or PBMCs supplied cDNA or gDNA.

The authors' processing: Amplification from reference gene primers served as the basis for estimated nucleated cell counts. Measured with immunoSEQ multiplex PCR; TCRdb has only the in-frame clones, and not every one. The V and J calls and clone size were taken over from that table, and D and trimming were inferred from the DNA. The sample carries a few hundred thousand clones, around 88% recorded once. Germline loops: CDR1 SGDLS, CDR2 YYNGEE. The CDR3 runs 15 residues. The germline V and J ends were trimmed by 4 bases and 1 base, with 14 bases remaining between them. Sequencing used peripheral blood. The clonotype comes from a woman in her 30s with COVID-19, enrolled during active disease. The rearrangement uses TRBV9 and TRBJ1-1; the D gene is possibly TRBD1 (6 bases). As DNA, the CDR3 is TGTGCCAGCAGCCGAGGGGGGGGGCAGAACACTGAAGCTTTCTTT. The encoded protein is CASSRGGGQNTEAFF.